The clone carrying this TCR beta chain was observed a single time. The antigen is undetermined. This sample was taken from a study of human thymus T cells. V shed 9 bases and J 5 bases; nucleotides not matched to a gene: 17. The CDR3 loop spans 16 amino acids. From germline, CDR1 is SGHKS and CDR2 YYEKEE (reference sequence). Regarding the study as a whole: Unrelated individuals had highly overlapping thymic repertoires, as reported in related research.

The repertoire was sequenced with immunoSEQ multiplex PCR; TCRdb's copy has only in-frame clones and lacks some. The table lists roughly 86,000 clones, nearly 98% of them singletons. Thymic tissue was derived from resections collected during corrective heart surgery. The chain links TRBV5-5 to TRBJ1-2; 9 bases map to TRBD1. The sequenced sample consisted of thymus tissue. The receptor was derived from a boy younger than two with a congenital heart defect but otherwise immunologically healthy. As DNA, the CDR3 is TGTGCCACCCACCTCGGCCGGGACAGGGATTTTTATGGCTACACCTTC. It is translated as CATHLGRDRDFYGYTF.